The 24 T cell receptor beta chains below were found in one sample sequenced in a study of identical twins (dated by TCRdb to 2016 to 2018). Library generation was performed with 5' RACE. Data came from an Illumina HiSeq 2000. Using fastp at Q25 and MiXCR, TCRdb reprocessed the public reads and kept productive beta chains. Rows merge per CDR3 protein into single entries with the most common DNA and genes. The sample contains 640,000 or so distinct CDR3 sequences, less than 7% of them found a single time. Of the sample, 1.5% to 2% is held by the ten largest clones. The sample taken for sequencing was naive T cells sorted from blood. According to the study, the label for this sample's cell subset or site signals: cells isolated with a human naive T-cell isolation kit. All receptors come from a man younger than 35 in good health.

This clonotype has at least ten counts. The chain carries TRBV4-2 and TRBJ2-1; D perhaps matches TRBD2 (6 bases). CDR3 length equals 16 residues. V lost 3 bases and J lost 0, with 12 bases in between. CDR1 LGHNA and CDR2 YNFKEQ come from the germline V gene. The CDR3 here is CASSQELASSYNEQFF. The CDR3 nucleotides are TGTGCCAGCAGCCAGGAGCTAGCGAGCTCCTACAATGAGCAGTTCTTC.

Many counts were recorded for this clonotype. This chain links TRBV12-3 or TRBV12-4 with TRBJ2-4; no firm D call. V dropped 1 base and J dropped 4 bases, with 5 bases sitting between them. This CDR3 comprises 13 residues. In nucleotides, the CDR3 is TGTGCCAGCAGTTTAGGGGCGAAAAACATTCAGTACTTC. Protein product: CASSLGAKNIQYF.

This clonotype occurred many times. V usage is TRBV29-1 and J usage is TRBJ2-1; 9 bases agree with TRBD1. The V gene's germline CDR1 is SQVTM and CDR2 ANQGSEA. This CDR3 spans 14 amino acids. Losses at the gene ends were 6 bases for V and 4 bases for J; bases not matched to a gene: 7. CDR3 nucleotide sequence: TGCAGCGTAGCTGGGACAGGGTTATACAATGAGCAGTTCTTC. Translated, it gives CSVAGTGLYNEQFF.

The V call is TRBV6-1, the J call TRBJ1-1; D unresolved. CDR1 and CDR2 (germline): MNHNS, SASEGT. This CDR3 has 14 amino acids. Trimming stripped 6 bases from V and 4 bases from J, with 15 bases between. The CDR3 region is CASRARISATEAFF. In DNA, the CDR3 is TGTGCCAGCAGGGCACGTATTTCGGCCACTGAAGCTTTCTTT.

This chain uses TRBV4-3 with TRBJ2-7; D uncertain. Per the germline V gene, CDR1 is LGHNA and CDR2 is YSLEER. The ends were cut back, 1 base at V and 3 bases at J, with 13 bases in the middle. The CDR3 is made up of 15 amino acids. DNA for the CDR3: TGCGCCAGCAGCCAAGGGGTCGCGCCCCTCTACGAGCAGTACTTC. Its translation: CASSQGVAPLYEQYF.

The rearrangement uses TRBV20-1 and TRBJ2-5, with 13 bases that match TRBD2. Germline CDR1 is DFQATT and CDR2 is SNEGSKA (reference sequence). The V gene end was trimmed by 5 bases and the J gene end by 5 bases; junction bases not matched to a gene: 8. CDR3 length: 15 residues. CDR3 protein: CSAPRTSGRLETQYF. The DNA for the CDR3 is TGCAGTGCTCCCCGGACTAGCGGGAGATTGGAGACCCAGTACTTC.

This chain uses TRBV18 with TRBJ2-6; weak D call: TRBD2 (6 bases). Germline-derived CDR1 and CDR2 are KGHSH and LQKENI. The CDR3 length is 18 residues. V was clipped by 2 bases and J by 4 bases, with 18 bases between them. The CDR3 region is CASSPAWGELTGANVLTF. DNA for the CDR3: TGTGCCAGCTCACCAGCATGGGGGGAACTAACGGGGGCCAACGTCCTGACTTTC. The full variable domain, completed using reference TRBV18 and TRBJ2-6, is NAGVMQNPRHLVRRRGQEARLRCSPMKGHSHVYWYRQLPEEGLKFMVYLQKENIIDESGMPKERFSAEFPKEGPSILRIQQVVRGDSAAYFCASSPAWGELTGANVLTFGAGSRLTVL.

This rearrangement joins TRBV7-9 to TRBJ2-3; TRBD2 matches 7 bases. Looked up from germline, CDR1 is SEHNR and CDR2 is FQNEAQ (reference sequence). J was trimmed by 0 bases and V by 5 bases; bases with no gene match: 5. This CDR3 region has 15 residues. The CDR3 nucleotides are TGTGCCAGCAGCACTAGCGTTCATAGCACAGATACGCAGTATTTT. Protein product: CASSTSVHSTDTQYF.

The chain uses TRBV20-1 and TRBJ2-3, with D hard to call. Trimming took off 5 bases at V and 7 bases at J, with 22 bases between the two ends. CDR1 DFQATT and CDR2 SNEGSKA come from the germline V gene (reference sequence). The CDR3 sequence is 15 residues long. The CDR3 is CSADMVASKNYTQYF. The DNA of the CDR3 is TGCAGTGCTGACATGGTTGCTTCTAAAAACTATACGCAGTATTTT.

The table lists this clonotype with many counts. The V call is TRBV4-3, the J call TRBJ2-7; perhaps D is TRBD1 or TRBD2 (5 bases each). Trimming took 1 base from V and 6 from J, leaving 16 bases between them. Germline CDR1 and CDR2: LGHNA and YSLEER. The CDR3 length is 15 residues. DNA for the CDR3: TGCGCCAGCAGCCAAGCCGGGGCAGGGTTAGTCGAGCAGTACTTC. Protein product: CASSQAGAGLVEQYF.

This clonotype was recorded at least ten times. This chain joins TRBV27 and TRBJ2-5, with 11 positions matching TRBD2. The CDR3 is 17 residues long. Looked up from germline, CDR1 is MNHEY and CDR2 is SMNVEV (reference sequence). V was pared by 5 bases and J by 4 bases, with 12 bases of the junction left unmatched. The CDR3 coding sequence is TGTGCCAGCAGTACCCGTGCACTAGCGGGAGATCTAGAGACCCAGTACTTC. Translating it yields CASSTRALAGDLETQYF.

This clonotype was observed a few times. V usage is TRBV5-5 and J usage is TRBJ2-7; 10 bases line up with TRBD2. The CDR3 is 16 residues long. Trimming at V came to 4 bases and at J to 2 bases, leaving 9 bases not matched to a gene. CDR1 and CDR2 from the germline V gene are SGHKS and YYEKEE (reference sequence). This CDR3 is CASSPRWGTSAYEQYV. Here the CDR3 DNA reads TGTGCCAGCAGCCCCCGGTGGGGGACTAGCGCCTACGAGCAGTACGTC.

The chain employs TRBV7-9 and TRBJ2-2; TRBD1 matches at 7 bases. The CDR3 covers 17 residues. The germline CDR1 and CDR2 sequences are SEHNR and FQNEAQ (reference sequence). V was pared by 5 bases and J by 0 bases, with 9 bases of the junction left unmatched. This chain's CDR3 is CASSHPRDRANTGELFF. In nucleotides, the CDR3 is TGTGCCAGCAGCCACCCACGCGACAGGGCGAACACCGGGGAGCTGTTTTTT.

This clonotype came up many times. This sequence joins TRBV20-1 and TRBJ1-3; no firm D call. The CDR3 extends over 13 amino acids. Germline CDR1 reads DFQATT; CDR2 reads SNEGSKA (reference sequence). Trimming took off 3 bases at V and 4 bases at J, with 10 bases between the two ends. Here the CDR3 reads CSARHWSGNTIYF. As DNA, the CDR3 is TGCAGTGCTAGGCACTGGTCCGGAAACACCATATATTTT.

This clonotype was counted between two and nine times. The chain uses TRBV11-2 and TRBJ2-1; D is undetermined. V shed 5 bases and J shed 6 bases, with 11 bases lying between them. Germline-derived CDR1 and CDR2 are SGHAT and FQNNGV. CDR3 size: 13 residues. The CDR3 loop reads CASSGTTSNEQFF. The CDR3 DNA is TGTGCCAGCAGCGGAACAACGAGCAATGAGCAGTTCTTC.

At least ten counts were recorded for this clonotype. V usage is TRBV10-3 and J usage is TRBJ2-7; 7 nucleotides align to TRBD2. The ends lost 6 bases at V and 4 bases at J; junction bases unmatched: 12. CDR1 is ENHRY and CDR2 is SYGVKD in the germline V gene. CDR3 length: 15 residues. The CDR3 here is CAIRSAGDRGYEQYF. The CDR3 coding sequence is TGTGCCATCAGGAGCGCGGGAGATCGGGGGTACGAGCAGTACTTC.

This clonotype was picked up many times. J is TRBJ2-5 and V is TRBV12-3 or TRBV12-4; D gene uncertain. This CDR3 region has 13 residues. V gave up 7 bases and J gave up 5 bases, with 14 bases separating them. CDR3 sequence reads: CASNKLLGETQYF. The DNA of the CDR3 is TGTGCCAGCAACAAACTTTTGGGTGAGACCCAGTACTTC.

The sample holds a few counts of this clonotype. The chain has TRBV14 and TRBJ2-5; D unclear. The CDR3 consists of 16 residues. Germline-derived CDR1 and CDR2 are SGHDN and FVKESK. V gave up 0 bases and J gave up 4 bases, with 15 bases separating them. CDR3 loop: CASSQEETASRETQYF. The CDR3 DNA sequence: TGTGCCAGCAGCCAAGAAGAAACAGCTAGTCGAGAGACCCAGTACTTC.

V is TRBV12-3 or TRBV12-4 and J is TRBJ1-5, with unresolved D. The CDR3 runs 14 residues. V lost 3 bases and J lost 3, with 9 bases in between. In DNA, the CDR3 is TGTGCCAGCAGTTTTACCAGGCTCAATCAGCCCCAGCATTTT. As protein: CASSFTRLNQPQHF.

This clonotype was detected many times. The V call is TRBV5-1, the J call TRBJ1-1; tentative D call: TRBD1 (6 bases). CDR3 length: 13 residues. The ends were cut back, 0 bases at V and 5 bases at J, with 8 bases in the middle. Germline CDR1 reads SGHRS; CDR2 reads YFSETQ. The CDR3: CASSLVRGTEAFF. The CDR3 region has the DNA TGCGCCAGCAGCTTGGTCAGGGGTACTGAAGCTTTCTTT.

This clonotype was recorded at least ten times. V and J are TRBV30 and TRBJ2-7, with a possible D match to TRBD1 (5 bases). This CDR3 has 13 residues. Trimming took off 0 bases at V and 0 bases at J, with 6 bases between the two ends. Germline CDR1 is GTSNPN and CDR2 is SVGIG (reference sequence). The CDR3 DNA follows: TGTGCCTGGAGTGTACAGGCCTCCTACGAGCAGTACTTC. Protein: CAWSVQASYEQYF.

The chain employs TRBV5-5 and TRBJ1-1; D not certain. This CDR3 has 12 residues. The V gene's germline CDR1 is SGHKS and CDR2 YYEKEE (reference sequence). With 4 bases removed from V and 6 bases from J, the gap between germline ends came to 10 bases. This CDR3 is CASSLLGPEAFF. The CDR3 DNA sequence: TGTGCCAGCAGCCTCCTCGGGCCTGAAGCTTTCTTT.

The chain couples TRBV2 to TRBJ1-2, with 8 nucleotides matching TRBD1. Trimming took 7 bases from V and 6 from J; bases not matched to a gene: 13. Germline CDR1 and CDR2: SNHLY and FYNNEI. The CDR3 has 15 amino acids. This CDR3 reads CASISSGQGENGYTF. DNA for the CDR3: TGTGCCAGCATCTCTAGCGGACAGGGAGAAAATGGCTACACCTTC.

The sample holds many counts of this clonotype. The V gene is TRBV25-1, the J gene TRBJ1-6; D not certain. V lost 8 bases and J lost 7, with 15 bases in between. The CDR3 spans 14 residues. Germline V lookup: CDR1 MGHDK, CDR2 SYGVNS. The CDR3 DNA reads as TGTGCCAGCGCAGGCTCGACGGGGAATTCACCCCTCCACTTT. The encoded protein is CASAGSTGNSPLHF.